This T cell receptor beta chain was obtained from a study of blood T cells in healthy people across ages. Overall study results and limits: Expanded clonotype changes were possibly confounded by unknown donor CMV status.

Primers used in a second PCR of about 6 to 12 cycles were a sample-barcoded 5' primer and a J-beta primer mix. TCRdb reprocessed the 5' RACE reads via MiXCR and lists one record per CDR3 protein. In the table there are hundreds of thousands of distinct CDR3 sequences, around 50% of which are singletons. This clonotype occurred a few times. What it binds is unknown. RNA extraction gave at least 5 micrograms of total RNA per sample. CDR3 length: 11 residues. V was cut by 4 bases and J by 5 bases, with 8 bases left in between. CDR1 SQVTM and CDR2 ANQGSEA come from the germline V gene. J is TRBJ1-1 and V is TRBV29-1; D is ambiguous. This TCR came from a woman of 80 years or more in good health. Sequencing used blood. As DNA, the CDR3 is TGCAGCGTTGTTGGTGGTACTGAAGCTTTCTTT. It specifies CSVVGGTEAFF.